This T cell receptor beta chain was observed in a study of blood T cell repertoires in COVID-19. Study-wide background: From T cells, B-cell-depleted T cells, or PBMCs came the material, which was cDNA or gDNA.

Participant-given clinical history determined each cohort assignment. In the authors' methods: Reference gene primer amplification gave estimated nucleated cell counts. Sequencing was performed with immunoSEQ multiplex PCR; in TCRdb, only in-frame clones are kept and a portion is missing. D and trimming were read from the DNA, whereas the V and J calls and clone size are those reported in that table. The data hold some 200,000 clones, with 80% to 85% observed a single time. Trimming removed 1 base from V and 2 bases from J, with 15 bases in between. Per germline, CDR1 MGHRA and CDR2 YSYEKL. The CDR3 is 17 amino acids.

The chain couples TRBV4-1 to TRBJ1-5; D uncertain. Sequences were obtained from PBMCs or T cells enriched from blood (not recorded which). This sequence originates from a man between 40 and 49 years old who had recovered from COVID-19. CDR3 loop: CASSQVAASQGNQPQHF. The CDR3 bases are TGCGCCAGCAGCCAAGTAGCGGCTTCTCAGGGCAATCAGCCCCAGCATTTT.